Detailed here is one T cell receptor beta chain. Its specificity is not known. This sample stems from a study of cytomegalovirus exposure and HLA in healthy donors. Study-wide findings and caveats: In vitro, a few CMV-associated chains proved specific for CMV antigens.

The PCR used 60 Vbeta and 13 Jbeta primers. TCRdb keeps only in-frame clones here, not all; method: immunoSEQ multiplex PCR. The sample lists around 190,000 clones, roughly 85% occurring once. Sequenced input: PBMCs. The sequence was obtained from a woman aged 45-60 years in good health and CMV-seronegative.

CDR3 in DNA: TGTGCCACCATGCTGGGGAGCACTGAAGCTTTCTTT. Protein product: CATMLGSTEAFF. This sequence joins TRBV27 and TRBJ1-1, with D hard to call. This CDR3 has 12 residues. Germline CDR1 and CDR2: MNHEY and SMNVEV (reference sequence). Deletions cut 10 bases from V and 4 bases from J, with 13 bases between.